One and the same sample provided the 31 T cell receptor beta chains below, sequenced in a study of siplizumab effects on memory and regulatory T cells. Using immunoSEQ multiplex PCR, the repertoire was profiled, and TCRdb retains in-frame clones only, with some absent. The sample lists 100,000 or so clones; about 90% were seen once. The sample taken for sequencing was non-Treg CD4+ T cells sorted from blood. Receptors were obtained from a human donor in good health.

This chain uses TRBV15 with TRBJ2-7, with a tentative D call TRBD1 (6 bases). V was shortened by 2 bases and J by 2 bases, with 10 bases between the two germline ends. CDR1 is LNHNV, CDR2 YYDKDF, per germline (reference sequence). CDR3 size: 14 residues. CDR3 in DNA: TGTGCCACCAGCAGACAGGGGACCGCCTACGAGCAGTACTTC. Residues: CATSRQGTAYEQYF.

A single count supports this clone. The V and J genes are TRBV10-3 and TRBJ1-5; D gene unclear. The germline gives CDR1 ENHRY, CDR2 SYGVKD. The CDR3 is made up of 12 amino acids. Trimming removed 4 bases at V and 7 bases at J, with 8 bases between. This CDR3 is CAISVAGQPQHF. The DNA for the CDR3 is TGTGCCATCAGTGTTGCGGGCCAGCCCCAGCATTTT.

V is TRBV5-1 and J is TRBJ2-7; D may be TRBD2 (5 bases). The CDR3 is 15 residues long. Germline CDR1 is SGHRS and CDR2 is YFSETQ. Trimming removed 6 bases from V and 2 bases from J, with 18 bases in between. The CDR3 DNA is TGCGCCAGCAACAACCCGGACTCGGCCACCTACGAGCAGTACTTC. It encodes CASNNPDSATYEQYF. The variable domain in full, with the rest retrieved from reference TRBV5-1 and TRBJ2-7, is KAGVTQTPRYLIKTRGQQVTLSCSPISGHRSVSWYQQTPGQGLQFLFEYFSETQRNKGNFPGRFSGRQFSNSRSEMNVSTLELGDSALYLCASNNPDSATYEQYFGPGTRLTVT.

This chain connects TRBV5-1 to TRBJ1-1; D remains unclear. CDR3 length: 14 amino acids. Germline loops: CDR1 SGHRS, CDR2 YFSETQ. V was trimmed by 1 base and J by 6 bases, leaving 13 bases between them. CDR3 region: CASSLLMAGPEAFF. CDR3 DNA sequence: TGCGCCAGCAGCTTGTTAATGGCGGGCCCTGAAGCTTTCTTT.

CDR3 in DNA: TGTGCCAGCAGTGATAGATTGGCGGGACGGGATACGCAGTATTTT. It is translated as CASSDRLAGRDTQYF. This chain links TRBV25-1 with TRBJ2-3, with D possibly matching TRBD2 (6 bases). Looked up from germline, CDR1 is MGHDK and CDR2 is SYGVNS. The V end lost 3 bases, the J end lost 6 bases, and 16 bases lay between the germline ends. The CDR3 loop spans 15 amino acids.

V and J are TRBV7-8 and TRBJ2-3, with 7 positions matching TRBD2. The CDR3 loop spans 14 amino acids. V was clipped by 8 bases and J by 2 bases; unmatched bases: 7. The germline gives CDR1 SGHVS, CDR2 FQNEAQ. The CDR3 loop is CASGPAGITDTQYF. CDR3 nucleotide sequence: TGTGCCAGCGGCCCAGCGGGAATCACAGATACGCAGTATTTT.

The genes are TRBV5-5 and TRBJ2-3, with a possible D match to TRBD1 (6 bases). Trimming stripped 4 bases from V and 2 bases from J, with 11 bases between. The CDR3 totals 14 residues. From germline, CDR1 is SGHKS and CDR2 YYEKEE (reference sequence). The CDR3 here is CASSQDRITDTQYF. The CDR3 nucleotides are TGTGCCAGCAGCCAGGACAGAATCACAGATACGCAGTATTTT.

This chain connects TRBV10-3 to TRBJ2-1; TRBD2 matches 11 bases. The germline V gene has CDR1 ENHRY and CDR2 SYGVKD. After removal of 3 bases from V and 6 bases from J, the junction contained 7 bases not matched to a gene. CDR3 length equals 16 residues. CDR3 protein: CAISDSSGRLFNEQFF. Written as DNA, the CDR3 is TGTGCCATCAGTGATTCTAGCGGGAGGCTGTTCAATGAGCAGTTCTTC.

The DNA for the CDR3 is TGTGCCAGCAGCTTAGGATTTGGGACAGAATCCTATGGCTACACCTTC. Its protein is CASSLGFGTESYGYTF. The V gene is TRBV7-9, the J gene TRBJ1-2, with 7 bases matching TRBD1. V was clipped by 1 base and J by 4 bases; unmatched bases: 9. The CDR3 totals 16 residues. The germline gives CDR1 SEHNR, CDR2 FQNEAQ (reference sequence).

As for this clone: A read error may produce the germline difference seen at one junction end. The sample contains more than one DNA sequence encoding this CDR3. This rearrangement joins TRBV18 to TRBJ1-1; 8 bases match TRBD1. CDR1 is KGHSH and CDR2 is LQKENI in the germline V gene. This CDR3 has 15 amino acids. This CDR3 is CASSLLNRGDTEAFF. In DNA, the CDR3 is TGTGCCAGCTCACTATTGAACAGGGGGGACACTGAGGCTTTCTTT.

CDR3 residues: CSAKDSAGETQYF. Here the CDR3 DNA reads TGCAGCGCCAAGGACTCCGCCGGAGAGACCCAGTACTTC. The genes are TRBV29-1 and TRBJ2-5; D may be TRBD2 (5 bases). The ends were cut back, 7 bases at V and 4 bases at J, with 16 bases in the middle. This CDR3 is built from 13 residues. CDR1 is SQVTM, CDR2 ANQGSEA, per germline.

J is TRBJ1-5 and V is TRBV5-1; TRBD1 might be the D (5 bases). The CDR3 covers 14 residues. Trimming stripped 6 bases from V and 4 bases from J, with 14 bases between. Germline-derived CDR1 and CDR2 are SGHRS and YFSETQ. CDR3 nucleotides: TGCGCCAGCAAACTTGGGGACGGAAATCAGCCCCAGCATTTT. Protein: CASKLGDGNQPQHF.

The rearrangement uses TRBV18 and TRBJ2-1; a possible D gene is TRBD2 (5 bases). There are 13 residues in the CDR3. Germline V gives CDR1 KGHSH, CDR2 LQKENI. V was shortened by 2 bases and J by 4 bases, with 6 bases between the two germline ends. CDR3 protein: CASSPAGYNEQFF. DNA of the CDR3: TGTGCCAGCTCACCAGCGGGTTACAATGAGCAGTTCTTC.

This rearrangement joins TRBV28 to TRBJ1-5; TRBD1 agrees at 9 bases. The CDR3 consists of 15 residues. V shed 5 bases and J 5 bases; nucleotides not matched to a gene: 7. Germline CDR1 is MDHEN and CDR2 is SYDVKM. The CDR3 nucleotides read TGTGCCAGCAGTGCCCGGGACAGGGACTATCAGCCCCAGCATTTT. It encodes CASSARDRDYQPQHF.

J is TRBJ2-1 and V is TRBV5-1; the D gene is possibly TRBD1 (5 bases). CDR3 length: 15 amino acids. The germline V gene encodes CDR1 SGHRS and CDR2 YFSETQ. V was trimmed by 0 bases and J by 7 bases, leaving 14 bases between them. The CDR3 DNA reads TGCGCCAGCAGCTTGGCCGGGCAGGGTCGAAATGAGCAGTTCTTC. Protein product: CASSLAGQGRNEQFF.

The V call is TRBV4-3, the J call TRBJ2-2; 7 bases line up with TRBD2. The CDR3 has 16 residues. The germline gives CDR1 LGHNA, CDR2 YSLEER. After removal of 0 bases from V and 0 bases from J, the junction contained 1 base not matched to a gene. The DNA for the CDR3 is TGCGCCAGCAGCCAAGACCGGGGGGCGAACACCGGGGAGCTGTTTTTT. It codes for CASSQDRGANTGELFF.

The V call is TRBV7-2, the J call TRBJ2-7; no clear D gene. V lost 1 base to trimming and J lost 1 base, with 8 bases between them. CDR3 size: 14 residues. Per germline, CDR1 SGHTA and CDR2 FQGNSA. The DNA of the CDR3 is TGTGCCAGCAGCTTAGTTGGCAGTTCCTACGAGCAGTACTTC. Amino acid sequence: CASSLVGSSYEQYF.

The chain combines TRBV29-1 with TRBJ2-1; D unclear. CDR1 and CDR2 from the germline V gene are SQVTM and ANQGSEA. There are 15 residues in the CDR3. V lost 3 bases, J lost 0 bases, and 12 bases lay in between. CDR3 nucleotide sequence: TGCAGCGTTGATGTGTGGGCAAGCTCCTACAATGAGCAGTTCTTC. It is translated as CSVDVWASSYNEQFF.

The V and J genes are TRBV6-1 and TRBJ2-7; perhaps TRBD2 as D (6 bases). Trimming left V 2 bases short and J 2 bases short, with 10 bases between. From germline, CDR1 is MNHNS and CDR2 SASEGT. The CDR3 spans 14 residues. The CDR3 DNA reads TGTGCCAGCAGTGAACTCGGGGGAACCTACGAGCAGTACTTC. This gives the protein CASSELGGTYEQYF.

V and J are TRBV5-4 and TRBJ1-2, with D unresolved. The germline V gene encodes CDR1 SGHNT and CDR2 YYREEE (reference sequence). Trimming removed 4 bases from V and 8 bases from J, with 12 bases in between. The CDR3 runs to 12 residues. The CDR3 is CASSDPQTGYTF. The CDR3 bases are TGTGCCAGCAGCGACCCACAGACGGGCTACACCTTC.

The J gene is TRBJ2-7, the V gene TRBV20-1, with unresolved D. From germline, CDR1 is DFQATT and CDR2 SNEGSKA (reference sequence). The CDR3 runs 11 residues. Trimming took 4 bases from V and 6 from J, leaving 10 bases between them. This chain's CDR3 is CSANPLPEQYF. The CDR3, as DNA: TGCAGTGCTAATCCGCTCCCCGAGCAGTACTTC.

The CDR3 loop reads CASSSAGRGYTF. As DNA, the CDR3 is TGTGCCAGCAGCTCCGCCGGAAGAGGCTACACCTTC. V is TRBV7-9 and J is TRBJ1-2; no reliable D call. Germline CDR1 and CDR2: SEHNR and FQNEAQ (reference sequence). This CDR3 is 12 amino acids long. Deletions cut 4 bases from V and 8 bases from J, with 11 bases between.

A single count supports this clone. This chain uses TRBV28 with TRBJ2-1; D perhaps matches TRBD2 (5 bases). The CDR3 consists of 17 residues. V lost 5 bases and J 2 bases, leaving 19 bases between the germline ends. Germline loops: CDR1 MDHEN, CDR2 SYDVKM. CDR3 bases: TGTGCCAGCAGTCCCACTACACCACGGGGAGCCTACAATGAGCAGTTCTTC. Amino acid sequence: CASSPTTPRGAYNEQFF.

The J gene is TRBJ2-5, the V gene TRBV9; the match to TRBD1 covers 8 bases. V lost 0 bases to trimming and J lost 4 bases; unmatched junction nucleotides: 2. The CDR3 totals 14 residues. Germline V lookup: CDR1 SGDLS, CDR2 YYNGEE. CDR3 bases: TGTGCCAGCAGCGTAGGGACAGGGAGAGAGACCCAGTACTTC. Its translation: CASSVGTGRETQYF.

The genes are TRBV6-1 and TRBJ2-7; possibly TRBD1 or TRBD2 for D (6 bases each). V lost 5 bases, J lost 4 bases, and 18 bases lay in between. The CDR3 runs to 15 residues. Germline CDR1 and CDR2: MNHNS and SASEGT. The CDR3 DNA sequence: TGTGCCAGCAGTCCCCAGGTGAGGAGGGGGTACGAGCAGTACTTC. Residues: CASSPQVRRGYEQYF.

As DNA, the CDR3 is TGTGCTAGTGGTTTTCCCAGAGACAGGGGACTACTGGCCGGGGAGCTGTTTTTT. Translation gives CASGFPRDRGLLAGELFF. This sequence joins TRBV12-5 and TRBJ2-2, with D possibly TRBD1 on 8 matching bases. The germline V gene encodes CDR1 LGHNT and CDR2 FRNRAP. The CDR3 runs to 18 residues. V was pared by 3 bases and J by 6 bases, with 23 bases between.

The chain employs TRBV12-5 and TRBJ1-5; D gene uncertain. The V end lost 2 bases, the J end lost 2 bases, and 7 bases lay between the germline ends. CDR3 length equals 14 residues. The germline V gene has CDR1 LGHNT and CDR2 FRNRAP. In nucleotides, the CDR3 is TGTGCTAGTGGTTTGAGTGGGGGCAATCAGCCCCAGCATTTT. Amino acids: CASGLSGGNQPQHF.

Details on this clone: Additional DNA sequences in this sample encode the identical CDR3. The chain joins TRBV29-1 to TRBJ1-4; D is possibly TRBD1 (5 bases). V was shortened by 6 bases and J by 4 bases, with 6 bases between the two germline ends. From germline, CDR1 is SQVTM and CDR2 ANQGSEA. The CDR3 is made up of 11 amino acids. DNA for the CDR3: TGCAGCGTCGACAGTAATGAAAAACTGTTTTTT. It translates to CSVDSNEKLFF.

V usage is TRBV28 and J usage is TRBJ2-1, with a weak D call TRBD2 (6 bases). Germline lookup yields CDR1 MDHEN and CDR2 SYDVKM. The CDR3 loop spans 13 amino acids. The V and J ends lost 8 bases and 5 bases respectively, with 13 bases between them. The CDR3 loop reads CASLEGLNNEQFF. In nucleotides, the CDR3 is TGTGCCAGCTTGGAGGGCCTCAACAATGAGCAGTTCTTC.

This chain connects TRBV14 to TRBJ1-1; maybe TRBD1 (6 bases). Per germline, CDR1 SGHDN and CDR2 FVKESK. V lost 4 bases to trimming and J lost 10 bases, with 16 bases between them. CDR3 size: 13 residues. Written as DNA, the CDR3 is TGTGCCAGCAGCCCCGGACAGTTTGCTGGAGCTTTCTTT. Its translation is CASSPGQFAGAFF.

This chain uses TRBV5-1 with TRBJ2-5; either TRBD1 or TRBD2 may supply D (5 bases each). Germline lookup yields CDR1 SGHRS and CDR2 YFSETQ. Trimming removed 0 bases from V and 4 bases from J, with 10 bases in between. The CDR3 covers 14 residues. CDR3 in amino acids: CASSLGPGGETQYF. CDR3 nucleotide sequence: TGCGCCAGCAGCTTGGGCCCTGGGGGAGAGACCCAGTACTTC.